These 27 T cell receptor beta chains came from one sample sequenced in a study of T-cell reconstitution after alpha-beta-depleted transplantation in children. Preparation of the TCRbeta library involved a method that used unique molecular identifiers. One entry per CDR3 protein, called by TCRdb with MiXCR from the PCR reads. The sample lists 480,000 or so distinct CDR3 sequences, approximately 10% seen once, with roughly 2% in the top ten. Sequenced here: PBMCs, sampled before TCRalphabeta/CD19-depleted stem cell transplant. The receptor source for this set is a child aged 2 to 15 with inherited bone marrow failure, due to receive a stem cell transplant.

In DNA form, the CDR3 reads TGCGCCAGCAGCTTGGGGACTAGCGGGGTTTACAATGAGCAGTTCTTC. As protein: CASSLGTSGVYNEQFF. The chain has TRBV5-1 and TRBJ2-1, with TRBD2 identical over 12 bases. CDR1 is SGHRS, CDR2 YFSETQ, per germline. The V segment lost 0 bases and the J segment 4 bases; nucleotides outside the gene matches: 2. The CDR3 length is 16 residues.

This clonotype was detected many times. V usage is TRBV6-5 and J usage is TRBJ1-2; 9 bases map to TRBD1. The CDR3 length is 15 residues. Trimming at V came to 4 bases and at J to 5 bases, leaving 8 bases not matched to a gene. Per germline, CDR1 MNHEY and CDR2 SVGAGI. The CDR3 nucleotides read TGTGCCAGCAGTTCGGGACAGGGAAGGATGTATGGCTACACCTTC. It translates to CASSSGQGRMYGYTF.

Ten or more counts support this clonotype. This chain joins TRBV7-2 and TRBJ1-5; D is uncertain. The V and J ends lost 5 bases and 4 bases respectively, with 3 bases between them. This CDR3 comprises 11 residues. Germline loops: CDR1 SGHTA, CDR2 FQGNSA. CDR3 amino acids: CASSTNQPQHF. The CDR3 nucleotides read TGTGCCAGCAGCACAAATCAGCCCCAGCATTTT.

This clonotype was picked up many times. The J gene is TRBJ2-1, the V gene TRBV12-3 or TRBV12-4, with 8 nucleotides matching TRBD2. The CDR3 runs to 16 residues. V was clipped by 6 bases and J by 4 bases; unmatched bases: 11. This CDR3 is CASSLPGGQGYNEQFF. In DNA form, the CDR3 reads TGTGCCAGCAGCCTCCCGGGGGGGCAGGGGTACAATGAGCAGTTCTTC.

In this sample, this clonotype turned up once. A junction boundary mismatches the germline segment, possibly from a read error. This chain joins TRBV12-3 or TRBV12-4 and TRBJ2-2; 7 nucleotides agree with TRBD1. CDR3 size: 14 residues. The CDR3 nucleotides read TGTGCCACCACGATAGGGGGCAGGACCGGGGAGCCGTTTTTT. Its protein is CATTIGGRTGEPFF.

The chain employs TRBV28 and TRBJ1-1; 9 nucleotides line up with TRBD1. The CDR3 has 14 residues. V shed 5 bases, J shed 6 bases, and the junction held 7 bases outside the gene matches. Per germline, CDR1 MDHEN and CDR2 SYDVKM. The CDR3 region has the DNA TGTGCCAGCAGTGATCCGGGACAGGGCCCTGAAGCTTTCTTT. It encodes CASSDPGQGPEAFF. Together with reference TRBV28 and TRBJ1-1, the CDR3 gives the full variable domain: DVKVTQSSRYLVKRTGEKVFLECVQDMDHENMFWYRQDPGLGLRLIYFSYDVKMKEKGDIPEGYSVSREKKERFSLILESASTNQTSMYLCASSDPGQGPEAFFGQGTRLTVV.

This clonotype was seen at least ten times. The CDR3 region is CASSHETYRDNNQPQHF. In DNA form, the CDR3 reads TGTGCCAGCAGCCATGAAACGTACAGGGATAACAATCAGCCCCAGCATTTT. The chain carries TRBV4-2 and TRBJ1-5, with TRBD1 as a possible D gene (6 bases). The V end was cut by 3 bases, the J end by 3 bases, with 18 bases between. The CDR3 is 17 amino acids. Per the germline V gene, CDR1 is LGHNA and CDR2 is YNFKEQ.

The sample holds many counts of this clonotype. The rearrangement uses TRBV7-9 and TRBJ1-3; TRBD1 is a possible D gene (6 bases). CDR1 is SEHNR, CDR2 FQNEAQ, per germline (reference sequence). This CDR3 contains 16 residues. V shed 5 bases and J shed 2 bases, with 16 bases lying between them. CDR3 sequence: CASSLMTGGPGNTIYF. CDR3 DNA sequence: TGTGCCAGCAGCCTGATGACAGGCGGACCTGGAAACACCATATATTTT.

This clonotype was seen a few times. The rearrangement uses TRBV20-1 and TRBJ1-5; no clear D gene. The CDR3 extends over 15 amino acids. CDR1 and CDR2 (germline): DFQATT, SNEGSKA (reference sequence). V dropped 6 bases and J dropped 1 base, with 16 bases sitting between them. This CDR3 reads CSATIRGTSNQPQHF. CDR3 nucleotides: TGCAGTGCCACCATCCGGGGAACGAGCAATCAGCCCCAGCATTTT.

This clonotype occurred many times. In DNA form, the CDR3 reads TGTGCCGGAAGGACCCGGGACTACGGGGAGCAGTACTTC. It encodes CAGRTRDYGEQYF. This rearrangement joins TRBV28 to TRBJ2-7; 7 nucleotides align to TRBD2. V was clipped by 11 bases and J by 7 bases; unmatched bases: 14. Per germline, CDR1 MDHEN and CDR2 SYDVKM. The CDR3 loop spans 13 amino acids.

The table lists this clonotype with many counts. The V call is TRBV30, the J call TRBJ2-5, with D hard to call. Deletions cut 2 bases from V and 3 bases from J, with 4 bases between. The CDR3 runs to 11 residues. The germline CDR1 and CDR2 sequences are GTSNPN and SVGIG (reference sequence). CDR3 in amino acids: CAWSSEETQYF. The CDR3 bases are TGTGCCTGGAGTTCTGAAGAGACCCAGTACTTC.

This clonotype was detected only a few times. This chain joins TRBV19 and TRBJ2-2; D is undetermined. The CDR3 is 14 amino acids. CDR1 and CDR2 from the germline V gene are LNHDA and SQIVND (reference sequence). Trimming pared 7 bases from V and 5 bases from J, leaving 14 bases between. The CDR3 protein is CASIPSWRTGELFF. CDR3 nucleotide sequence: TGTGCCAGTATCCCGAGTTGGCGAACCGGGGAGCTGTTTTTT.

This clonotype was counted at least ten times. The V gene is TRBV30, the J gene TRBJ1-6, with D hard to call. The CDR3 length is 12 residues. V shed 4 bases and J shed 7 bases, with 8 bases lying between them. Germline V gene lookup returns CDR1 GTSNPN and CDR2 SVGIG (reference sequence). The CDR3 sequence is CAWTRKNSPLHF. In DNA, the CDR3 is TGTGCCTGGACACGGAAGAATTCACCCCTCCACTTT.

This clonotype was seen repeatedly, ten times or more. The V call is TRBV11-2, the J call TRBJ2-4; D could derive from TRBD1 or TRBD2 (5 bases each). CDR3 size: 14 residues. Germline CDR1 and CDR2: SGHAT and FQNNGV. V lost 6 bases and J 7 bases, leaving 16 bases between the germline ends. CDR3 coding DNA: TGTGCCAGCAGGGCCCTGAGGGGCGGGAACATTCAGTACTTC. It is translated as CASRALRGGNIQYF.

V is TRBV4-1 and J is TRBJ2-7, with 10 bases fitting TRBD2. There are 17 residues in the CDR3. V dropped 4 bases and J dropped 3; count of bases not matched to a gene: 12. Germline values: CDR1 MGHRA, CDR2 YSYEKL. As DNA, the CDR3 is TGCGCCAGCAGCCCAGTCGCTACTAGCGGGATTTACTACGAGCAGTACTTC. Its protein is CASSPVATSGIYYEQYF.

This clonotype was seen ten or more times. This sequence joins TRBV4-3 and TRBJ2-7; D may be TRBD1 (5 bases). V dropped 0 bases and J dropped 6 bases, with 9 bases sitting between them. This CDR3 contains 13 residues. Germline values: CDR1 LGHNA, CDR2 YSLEER. The CDR3 is CASSQEGLGEQYF. The CDR3, as DNA: TGCGCCAGCAGCCAAGAGGGGCTAGGCGAGCAGTACTTC.

There are many counts of this clonotype. V and J are TRBV5-1 and TRBJ2-1; 10 bases line up with TRBD2. The junction had 6 bases not matched to a gene; V was cut back by 4 bases and J by 5 bases. Germline loops: CDR1 SGHRS, CDR2 YFSETQ. This CDR3 has 15 residues. Here the CDR3 DNA reads TGCGCCAGCAGCCCTAGCGGGAGACTAAACAATGAGCAGTTCTTC. Protein sequence: CASSPSGRLNNEQFF.

This clonotype was counted ten times or more. The rearrangement links TRBV27 to TRBJ2-7; D is possibly TRBD2 (6 bases). CDR3 length: 13 amino acids. The germline gives CDR1 MNHEY, CDR2 SMNVEV (reference sequence). Trimming took 5 bases from V and 0 from J, leaving 8 bases between them. CDR3 loop: CASSIGGSYEQYF. DNA of the CDR3: TGTGCCAGCAGTATCGGGGGCTCCTACGAGCAGTACTTC.

This clonotype was observed at least ten times. This chain joins TRBV5-1 and TRBJ2-7, with 8 bases that match TRBD1. Trimming cost V 4 bases and J 0 bases; bases outside gene matches: 3. Per germline, CDR1 SGHRS and CDR2 YFSETQ. CDR3 size: 14 residues. Here the CDR3 reads CASSRGQASYEQYF. DNA for the CDR3: TGCGCCAGCAGCAGGGGACAGGCCTCCTACGAGCAGTACTTC.

CDR3 amino acids: CASSFWVGQGLNIQYF. The CDR3 DNA follows: TGCGCCAGCAGCTTCTGGGTCGGGCAGGGACTAAACATTCAGTACTTC. The V gene is TRBV5-1, the J gene TRBJ2-4, with D maybe TRBD2 (6 bases). Germline V CDR1 and CDR2: SGHRS, YFSETQ. The CDR3 runs 16 residues. Trimming stripped 2 bases from V and 6 bases from J, with 18 bases between.

This clonotype came up many times. The chain couples TRBV12-5 to TRBJ2-5, with D perhaps being TRBD1 or TRBD2 (5 bases each). V was cut by 4 bases and J by 3 bases, with 18 bases left in between. CDR3 length: 16 residues. CDR1 and CDR2 from the germline V gene are LGHNT and FRNRAP. The chain's CDR3 is CASGSVGRGLEETQYF. CDR3 bases: TGTGCTAGTGGTTCGGTGGGACGAGGGCTCGAAGAGACCCAGTACTTC.

This clonotype was counted only a few times. The chain links TRBV4-3 to TRBJ2-7; tentative D call: TRBD2 (6 bases). CDR1 is LGHNA and CDR2 is YSLEER in the germline V gene. V dropped 0 bases and J dropped 7 bases, with 19 bases sitting between them. The CDR3 spans 16 residues. The chain's CDR3 is CASSQDTSLTGGEQYF. CDR3 nucleotide sequence: TGCGCCAGCAGCCAAGATACGAGCCTAACTGGGGGGGAGCAGTACTTC.

The sample holds many counts of this clonotype. The rearrangement links TRBV20-1 to TRBJ1-2, with TRBD1 matching over 9 bases. The CDR3 is 18 amino acids. V lost 0 bases and J lost 2; bases outside the gene matches: 13. Germline CDR1 DFQATT, CDR2 SNEGSKA (reference sequence). Here the CDR3 reads CSARDGRTGEALNYGYTF. The DNA for the CDR3 is TGCAGTGCTAGAGACGGCAGGACAGGGGAAGCTCTCAACTATGGCTACACCTTC.

This clonotype was observed a handful of times. The chain links TRBV4-1 to TRBJ2-7; D uncertain. The CDR3 is made up of 14 amino acids. The germline CDR1 and CDR2 sequences are MGHRA and YSYEKL. The V end was cut by 1 base, the J end by 3 bases, with 10 bases between. The CDR3 DNA reads as TGCGCCAGCAGCCAAGTCTTAGGAAGCTACGAGCAGTACTTC. This encodes CASSQVLGSYEQYF.

In its sample, this clonotype was seen a few times. The chain recombines TRBV19 with TRBJ2-1, with a weak D call TRBD2 (7 bases). Trimming removed 1 base at V and 0 bases at J, with 16 bases between. CDR3 size: 18 residues. Germline loops: CDR1 LNHDA, CDR2 SQIVND (reference sequence). DNA of the CDR3: TGTGCCAGTAGTATAGTAGGAGGGGCGGGGGCCTCCTACAATGAGCAGTTCTTC. Protein sequence: CASSIVGGAGASYNEQFF.

This clonotype turned up a few times. The chain links TRBV6-2 or TRBV6-3 to TRBJ1-1; D gene ambiguous. V gave up 10 bases and J gave up 1 base, with 7 bases separating them. CDR1 and CDR2 (germline): MNHEY, SVGEGT. This CDR3 contains 11 residues. CDR3 sequence: CATLRNTEAFF. As DNA, the CDR3 is TGTGCCACCCTGAGGAACACTGAAGCTTTCTTT.

The sample holds a few counts of this clonotype. V gene TRBV27 combines with J gene TRBJ2-7; D assignment may be TRBD1 or TRBD2 (5 bases each). Trimming shortened V by 5 bases and J by 6 bases, and 17 bases separated the two germline ends. This CDR3 comprises 14 residues. Germline CDR1 and CDR2: MNHEY and SMNVEV (reference sequence). This CDR3 is CASSPYGAAGEQYF. The CDR3 nucleotides are TGTGCCAGCAGTCCTTATGGGGCCGCGGGCGAGCAGTACTTC.